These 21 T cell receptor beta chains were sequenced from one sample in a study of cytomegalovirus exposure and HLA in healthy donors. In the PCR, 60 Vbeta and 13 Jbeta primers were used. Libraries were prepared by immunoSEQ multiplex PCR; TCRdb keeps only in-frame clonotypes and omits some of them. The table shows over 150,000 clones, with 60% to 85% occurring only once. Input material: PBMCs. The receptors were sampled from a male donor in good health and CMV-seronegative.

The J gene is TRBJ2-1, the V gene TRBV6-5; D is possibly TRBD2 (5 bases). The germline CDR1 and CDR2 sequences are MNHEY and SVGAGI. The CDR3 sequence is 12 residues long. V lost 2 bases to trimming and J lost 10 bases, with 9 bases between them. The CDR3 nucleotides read TGTGCCAGCAGTTACACTAGTGGAGAGCAGTTCTTC. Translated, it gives CASSYTSGEQFF.

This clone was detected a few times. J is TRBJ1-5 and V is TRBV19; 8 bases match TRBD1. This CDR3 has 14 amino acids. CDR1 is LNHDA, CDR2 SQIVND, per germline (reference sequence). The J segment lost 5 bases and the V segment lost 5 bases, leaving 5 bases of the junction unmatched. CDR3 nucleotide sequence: TGTGCCAGTAGTTTCCGACAGGGGCATCAGCCCCAGCATTTT. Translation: CASSFRQGHQPQHF.

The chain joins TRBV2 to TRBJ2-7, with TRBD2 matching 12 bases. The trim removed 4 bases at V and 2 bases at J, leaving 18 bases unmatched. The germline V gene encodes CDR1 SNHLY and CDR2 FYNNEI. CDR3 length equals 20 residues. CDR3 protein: CASSVNNLGLAGYPTYEQYF. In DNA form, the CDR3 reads TGTGCCAGCAGTGTTAATAACTTAGGACTAGCGGGATATCCGACCTACGAGCAGTACTTC.

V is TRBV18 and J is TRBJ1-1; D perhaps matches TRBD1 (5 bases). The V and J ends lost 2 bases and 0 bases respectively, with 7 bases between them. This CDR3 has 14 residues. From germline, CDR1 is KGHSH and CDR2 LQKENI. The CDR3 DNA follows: TGTGCCAGCTCACCAATGACAGTGAACACTGAAGCTTTCTTT. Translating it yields CASSPMTVNTEAFF.

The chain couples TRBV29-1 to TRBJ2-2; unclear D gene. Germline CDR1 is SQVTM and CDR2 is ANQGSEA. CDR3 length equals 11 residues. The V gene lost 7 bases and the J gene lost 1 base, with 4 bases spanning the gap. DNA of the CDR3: TGCAGCGCCGGGAACACCGGGGAGCTGTTTTTT. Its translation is CSAGNTGELFF.

CDR3 amino acids: CASRQGMGQPQHF. The CDR3, as DNA: TGTGCCAGCAGACAGGGGATGGGGCAGCCCCAGCATTTT. This chain joins TRBV28 and TRBJ1-5; TRBD1 aligns across 7 bases. V was clipped by 6 bases and J by 7 bases; unmatched bases: 6. CDR1 and CDR2 from the germline V gene are MDHEN and SYDVKM. CDR3 size: 13 residues.

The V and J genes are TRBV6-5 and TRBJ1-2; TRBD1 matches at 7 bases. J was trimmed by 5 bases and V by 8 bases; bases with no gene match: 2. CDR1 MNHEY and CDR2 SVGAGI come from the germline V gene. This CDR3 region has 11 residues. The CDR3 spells CASGTEYGYTF. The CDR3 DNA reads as TGTGCCAGCGGGACAGAATATGGCTACACCTTC.

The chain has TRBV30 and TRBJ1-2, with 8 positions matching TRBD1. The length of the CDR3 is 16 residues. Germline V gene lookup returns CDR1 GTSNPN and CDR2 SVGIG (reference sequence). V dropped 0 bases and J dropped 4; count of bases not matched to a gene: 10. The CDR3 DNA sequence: TGTGCCTGGAGTGTACTGGGCAGGGGGCTGGGCTATGGCTACACCTTC. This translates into CAWSVLGRGLGYGYTF.

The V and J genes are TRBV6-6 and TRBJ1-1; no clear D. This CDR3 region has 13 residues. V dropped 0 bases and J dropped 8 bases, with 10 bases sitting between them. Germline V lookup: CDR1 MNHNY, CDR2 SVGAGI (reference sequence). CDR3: CASSYSRAGEAFF. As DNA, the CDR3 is TGTGCCAGCAGTTACTCGAGGGCAGGAGAAGCTTTCTTT.

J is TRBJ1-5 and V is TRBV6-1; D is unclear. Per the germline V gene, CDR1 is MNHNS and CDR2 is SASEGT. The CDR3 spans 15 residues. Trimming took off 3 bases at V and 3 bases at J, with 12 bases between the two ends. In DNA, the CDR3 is TGTGCCAGCAGTGATCAGCATAGACTCAATCAGCCCCAGCATTTT. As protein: CASSDQHRLNQPQHF.

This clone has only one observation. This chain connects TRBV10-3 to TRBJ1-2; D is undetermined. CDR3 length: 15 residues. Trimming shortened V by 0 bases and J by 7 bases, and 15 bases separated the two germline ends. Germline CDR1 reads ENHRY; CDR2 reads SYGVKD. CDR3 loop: CAISESTGVGGGYTF. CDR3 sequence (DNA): TGTGCCATCAGTGAGTCGACCGGGGTAGGTGGTGGCTACACCTTC.

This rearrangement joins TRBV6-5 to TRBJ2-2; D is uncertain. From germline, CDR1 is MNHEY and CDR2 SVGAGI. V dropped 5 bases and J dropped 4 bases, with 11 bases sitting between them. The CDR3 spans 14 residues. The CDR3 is CASSSESPTGELFF. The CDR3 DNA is TGTGCCAGCAGTAGCGAGTCCCCCACCGGGGAGCTGTTTTTT.

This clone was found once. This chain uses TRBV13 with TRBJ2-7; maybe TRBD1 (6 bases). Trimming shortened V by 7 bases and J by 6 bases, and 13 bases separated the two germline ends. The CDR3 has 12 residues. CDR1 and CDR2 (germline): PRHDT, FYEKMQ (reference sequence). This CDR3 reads CASTTQGREQYF. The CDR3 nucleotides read TGTGCCAGCACCACACAGGGTCGCGAGCAGTACTTC.

DNA of the CDR3: TGTGCCAGCAGCCTGGGACAGGGGGCCAAGCAGCCCCAGCATTTT. Its translation: CASSLGQGAKQPQHF. J is TRBJ1-5 and V is TRBV5-5; 12 positions agree with TRBD1. The germline CDR1 and CDR2 sequences are SGHKS and YYEKEE (reference sequence). V lost 4 bases, J lost 7 bases, and 6 bases stayed unmatched. The CDR3 extends over 15 amino acids.

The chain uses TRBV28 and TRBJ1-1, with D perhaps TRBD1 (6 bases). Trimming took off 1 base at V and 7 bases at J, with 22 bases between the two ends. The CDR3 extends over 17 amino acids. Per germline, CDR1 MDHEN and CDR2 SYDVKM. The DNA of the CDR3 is TGTGCCAGCAGTTTATCCCCGGGTTACGGACAGTTCCTTGAAGCTTTCTTT. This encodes CASSLSPGYGQFLEAFF.

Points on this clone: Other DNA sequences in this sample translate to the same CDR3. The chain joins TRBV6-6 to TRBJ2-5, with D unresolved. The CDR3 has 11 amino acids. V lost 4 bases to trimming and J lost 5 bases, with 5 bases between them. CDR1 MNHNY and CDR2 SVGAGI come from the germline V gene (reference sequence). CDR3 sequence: CASSFEETQYF. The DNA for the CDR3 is TGTGCCAGCAGTTTCGAGGAGACCCAGTACTTC.

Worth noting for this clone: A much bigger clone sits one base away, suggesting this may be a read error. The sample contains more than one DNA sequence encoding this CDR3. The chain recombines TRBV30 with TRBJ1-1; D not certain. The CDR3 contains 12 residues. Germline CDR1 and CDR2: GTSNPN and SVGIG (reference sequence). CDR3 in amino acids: CAWSPPPFEAFF. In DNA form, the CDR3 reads TGTGCCTGGAGCCCCCCTCCCTTTGAAGCCTTCTTT.

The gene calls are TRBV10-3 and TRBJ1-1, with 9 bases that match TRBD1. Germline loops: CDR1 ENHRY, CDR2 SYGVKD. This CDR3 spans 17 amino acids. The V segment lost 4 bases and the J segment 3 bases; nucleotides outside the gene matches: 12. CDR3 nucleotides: TGTGCCATCAGTGCTCGTTGGGACAGGGAGGAGGACACTGAAGCTTTCTTT. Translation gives CAISARWDREEDTEAFF.

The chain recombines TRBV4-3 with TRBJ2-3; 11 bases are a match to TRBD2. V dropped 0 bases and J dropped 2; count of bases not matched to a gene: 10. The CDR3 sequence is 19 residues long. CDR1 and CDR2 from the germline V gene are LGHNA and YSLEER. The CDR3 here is CASSQERGTSGGHTDTQYF. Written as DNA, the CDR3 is TGCGCCAGCAGCCAAGAAAGAGGGACTAGCGGAGGGCACACAGATACGCAGTATTTT.

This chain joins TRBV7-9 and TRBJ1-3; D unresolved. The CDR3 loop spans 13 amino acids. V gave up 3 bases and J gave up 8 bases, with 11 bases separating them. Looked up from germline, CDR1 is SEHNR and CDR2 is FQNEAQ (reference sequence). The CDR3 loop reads CASSFKLPDTIYF. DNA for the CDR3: TGTGCCAGCAGCTTTAAGCTCCCGGACACCATATATTTT.

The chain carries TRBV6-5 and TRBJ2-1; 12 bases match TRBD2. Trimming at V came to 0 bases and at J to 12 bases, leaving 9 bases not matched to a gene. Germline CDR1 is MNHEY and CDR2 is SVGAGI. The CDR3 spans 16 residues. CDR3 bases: TGTGCCAGCAGTTACTCGACTAGCGGGAGAGGCGTGGTGCAGTTCTTC. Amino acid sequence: CASSYSTSGRGVVQFF.